This TCR gamma chain was obtained from a study of gamma-delta chains in newborns, infants, children. TCRdb reanalysed the reads via CATT. The top ten clones hold about 30% of a sample with some 1,300 gamma-chain clones, approximately 66% of them seen once. This CDR3 is 14 amino acids long. Germline lookup yields CDR1 GITISATS and CDR2 ISYDGTV (reference sequence). The J segment lost 3 bases and the V segment lost 8 bases, leaving 1 base of the junction unmatched. Sequenced: blood. The rearrangement joins TRGV9 to TRGJP. TCRdb lists no J gene, so it was determined here by aligning the DNA to germline. The source of this sequence is a child who was a newborn, infant or young child, either healthy, febrile or measles-vaccinated (not recorded which). CDR3 protein: CALSQELGKKIKVF. The CDR3 DNA sequence: TGTGCCTTGTCGCAAGAGTTGGGCAAAAAAATCAAGGTATTT.